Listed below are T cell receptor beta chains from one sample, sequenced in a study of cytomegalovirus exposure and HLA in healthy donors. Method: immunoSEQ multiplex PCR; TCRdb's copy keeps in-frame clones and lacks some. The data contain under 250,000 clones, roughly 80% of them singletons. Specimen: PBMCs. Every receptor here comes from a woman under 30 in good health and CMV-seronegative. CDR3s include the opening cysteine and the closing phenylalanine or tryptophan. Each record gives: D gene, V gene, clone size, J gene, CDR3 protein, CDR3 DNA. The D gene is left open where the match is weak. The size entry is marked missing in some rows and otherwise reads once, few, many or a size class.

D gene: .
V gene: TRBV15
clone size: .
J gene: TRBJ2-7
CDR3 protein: CATSPRRANGEQYF
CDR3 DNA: TGTGCCACCAGCCCCCGGAGGGCTAATGGAGAGCAGTACTTC

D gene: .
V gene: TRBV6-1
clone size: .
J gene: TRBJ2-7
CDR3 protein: CASLRQDLYEQYF
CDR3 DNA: TGTGCCAGCTTGAGACAGGACCTCTACGAGCAGTACTTC

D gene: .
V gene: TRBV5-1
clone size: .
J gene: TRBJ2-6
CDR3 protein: CASSLEGIPGANVLTF
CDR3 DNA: TGCGCCAGCAGCTTGGAGGGGATCCCTGGGGCCAACGTCCTGACTTTC

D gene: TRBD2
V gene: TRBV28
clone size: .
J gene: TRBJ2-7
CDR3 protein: CASSPSVAGISYEQYF
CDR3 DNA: TGTGCCAGCAGCCCCTCGGTAGCGGGGATATCCTACGAGCAGTACTTC

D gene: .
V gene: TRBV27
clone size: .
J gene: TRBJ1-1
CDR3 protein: CASRGGLNTEAFF
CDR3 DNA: TGTGCCAGCCGAGGCGGGTTGAACACTGAAGCTTTCTTT

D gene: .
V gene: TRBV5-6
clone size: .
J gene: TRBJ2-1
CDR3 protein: CASSRDNEQFF
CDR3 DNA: TGTGCCAGCAGCCGGGACAATGAGCAGTTCTTC

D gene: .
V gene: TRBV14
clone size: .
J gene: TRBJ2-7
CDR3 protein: CASSQVVGFSHEQYF
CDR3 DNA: TGTGCCAGCAGCCAAGTGGTCGGATTTTCCCACGAGCAGTACTTC

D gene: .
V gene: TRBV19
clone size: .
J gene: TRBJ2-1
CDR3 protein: CASSPPRRGLAGGGDQFF
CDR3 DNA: TGTGCCAGTAGTCCCCCGCGCAGGGGGCTAGCGGGCGGTGGTGATCAGTTCTTC

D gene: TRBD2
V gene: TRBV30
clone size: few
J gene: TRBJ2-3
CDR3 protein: CAWGRGSGSGRWADTQYF
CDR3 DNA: TGTGCCTGGGGGAGAGGTAGCGGGAGCGGTCGGTGGGCAGATACGCAGTATTTT

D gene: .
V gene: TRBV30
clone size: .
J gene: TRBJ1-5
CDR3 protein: CAWSFGGPGSRPQHF
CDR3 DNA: TGTGCCTGGAGCTTCGGGGGGCCAGGGTCCCGTCCCCAGCATTTT

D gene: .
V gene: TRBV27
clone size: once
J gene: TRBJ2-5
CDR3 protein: CASSPEPHGETQYF
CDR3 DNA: TGTGCCAGTTCCCCCGAGCCCCACGGGGAGACCCAGTACTTC

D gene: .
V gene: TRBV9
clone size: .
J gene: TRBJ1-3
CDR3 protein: CASSVAGAGGLYTIYF
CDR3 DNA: TGTGCCAGCAGCGTAGCTGGTGCGGGGGGCTTGTACACCATATATTTT

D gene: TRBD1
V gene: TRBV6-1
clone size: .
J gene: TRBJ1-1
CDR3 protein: CATRTGPMNTEAFF
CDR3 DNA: TGTGCCACTAGGACAGGGCCCATGAACACTGAAGCTTTCTTT

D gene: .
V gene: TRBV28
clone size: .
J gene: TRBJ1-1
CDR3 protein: CASSSRGGNTEAFF
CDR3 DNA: TGTGCCAGCAGTTCCCGGGGGGGTAACACTGAAGCTTTCTTT

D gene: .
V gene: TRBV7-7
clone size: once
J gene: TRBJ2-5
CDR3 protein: CASSRADFPQTQYF
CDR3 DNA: TGTGCCAGCAGTCGGGCGGACTTTCCCCAGACCCAGTACTTC

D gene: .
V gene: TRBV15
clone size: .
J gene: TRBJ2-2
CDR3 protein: CATSTRGTQGGELFF
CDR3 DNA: TGTGCCACCAGCACCCGGGGCACACAGGGCGGGGAGCTGTTTTTT

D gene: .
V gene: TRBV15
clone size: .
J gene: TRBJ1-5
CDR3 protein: CATSRDEQPQHF
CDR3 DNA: TGTGCCACCAGCAGGGACGAACAGCCCCAGCATTTT

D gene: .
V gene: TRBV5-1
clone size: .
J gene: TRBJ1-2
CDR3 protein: CASRSTQANYGYTF
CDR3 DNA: TGCGCCAGCCGGTCGACCCAAGCTAACTATGGCTACACCTTC

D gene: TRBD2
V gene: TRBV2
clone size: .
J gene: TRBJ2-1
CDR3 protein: CASSATPGLAGRSYNEQFF
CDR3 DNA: TGTGCCAGCAGTGCTACCCCGGGACTAGCGGGTCGCTCCTACAATGAGCAGTTCTTC

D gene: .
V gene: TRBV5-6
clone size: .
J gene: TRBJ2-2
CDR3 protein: CASTRGLNTGELFF
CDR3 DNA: TGTGCCAGCACCCGGGGGTTGAACACCGGGGAGCTGTTTTTT

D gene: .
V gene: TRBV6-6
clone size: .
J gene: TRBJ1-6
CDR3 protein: CASSYQDRAPLHF
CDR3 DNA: TGTGCCAGCAGTTACCAGGACCGGGCACCCCTCCACTTT

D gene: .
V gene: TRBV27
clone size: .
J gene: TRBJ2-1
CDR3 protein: CASSLTGTPYNEQFF
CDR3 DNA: TGTGCCAGCAGTCTCACCGGGACTCCTTACAATGAGCAGTTCTTC

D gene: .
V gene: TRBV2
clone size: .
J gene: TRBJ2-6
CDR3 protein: CASSDGGRKSGANVLTF
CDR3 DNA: TGTGCCAGCAGTGATGGGGGGCGGAAATCTGGGGCCAACGTCCTGACTTTC

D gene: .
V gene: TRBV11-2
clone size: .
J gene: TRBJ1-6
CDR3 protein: CASSLVGDFNSPLHF
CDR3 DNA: TGTGCCAGCAGCTTAGTCGGGGATTTTAATTCACCCCTCCACTTT

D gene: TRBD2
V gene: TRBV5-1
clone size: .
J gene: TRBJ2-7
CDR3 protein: CASSFAVAGLGRVYEQYF
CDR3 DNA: TGCGCCAGCAGCTTTGCGGTAGCGGGGTTGGGAAGGGTGTACGAGCAGTACTTC

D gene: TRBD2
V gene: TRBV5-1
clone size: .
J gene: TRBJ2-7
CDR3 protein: CASSLGLHGTSGSYEQYF
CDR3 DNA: TGCGCCAGCAGCTTGGGATTACACGGGACTAGCGGTTCCTACGAGCAGTACTTC

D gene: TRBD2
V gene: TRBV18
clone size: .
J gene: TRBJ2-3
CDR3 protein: CASSLGTSGSADTQYF
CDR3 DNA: TGTGCCAGCTCACTCGGGACTAGCGGGAGTGCGGATACGCAGTATTTT

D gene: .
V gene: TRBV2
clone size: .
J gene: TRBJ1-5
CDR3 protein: CASRKGLNSNQPQHF
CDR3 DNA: TGTGCCAGCAGAAAGGGACTGAATAGCAATCAGCCCCAGCATTTT

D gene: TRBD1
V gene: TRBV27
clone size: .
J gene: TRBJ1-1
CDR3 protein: CASSGTGRNTEAFF
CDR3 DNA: TGTGCCAGCAGTGGGACAGGGAGGAACACTGAAGCTTTCTTT

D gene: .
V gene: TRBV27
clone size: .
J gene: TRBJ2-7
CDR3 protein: CASSPPGHRSYEQYF
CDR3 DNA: TGTGCCAGCAGTCCACCGGGACACCGCTCCTACGAGCAGTACTTC

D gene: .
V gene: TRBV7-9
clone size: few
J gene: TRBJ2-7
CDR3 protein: CASSLSQGAYEQYF
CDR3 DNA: TGTGCCAGCAGCTTAAGCCAGGGAGCCTACGAGCAGTACTTC

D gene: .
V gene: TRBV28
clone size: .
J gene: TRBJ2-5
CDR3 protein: CASSLGSTLGETQYF
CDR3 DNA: TGTGCCAGCAGTTTAGGGTCTACCCTAGGGGAGACCCAGTACTTC

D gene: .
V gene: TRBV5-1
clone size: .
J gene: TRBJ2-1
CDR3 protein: CASSLGTSYNEQFF
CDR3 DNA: TGCGCCAGCAGCTTGGGGACCTCTTACAATGAGCAGTTCTTC

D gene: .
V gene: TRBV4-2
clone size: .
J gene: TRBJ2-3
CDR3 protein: CASSPRWRGGPDTQYF
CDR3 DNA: TGTGCCAGCAGCCCCAGGTGGCGCGGGGGCCCAGATACGCAGTATTTT

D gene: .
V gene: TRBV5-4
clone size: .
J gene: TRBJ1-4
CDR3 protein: CASSSQGIDEKLFF
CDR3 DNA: TGTGCCAGCAGCTCACAGGGAATTGATGAAAAACTGTTTTTT

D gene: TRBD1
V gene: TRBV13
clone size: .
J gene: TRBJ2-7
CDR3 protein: CASSFRDRGLDEQYF
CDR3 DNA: TGTGCCAGCAGTTTCCGGGACAGGGGTTTGGACGAGCAGTACTTC

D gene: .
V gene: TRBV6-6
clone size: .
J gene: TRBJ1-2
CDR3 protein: CASSYPLGQIYGYTF
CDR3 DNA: TGTGCCAGCAGTTACCCCCTGGGGCAGATCTATGGCTACACCTTC

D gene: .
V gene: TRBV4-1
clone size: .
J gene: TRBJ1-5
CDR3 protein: CASSQDLGQTNQPQHF
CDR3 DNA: TGCGCCAGCAGCCAAGATTTGGGGCAGACTAATCAGCCCCAGCATTTT

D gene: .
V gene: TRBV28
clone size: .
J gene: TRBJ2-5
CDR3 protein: CASSLKETQYF
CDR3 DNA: TGTGCCAGCAGTTTAAAGGAGACCCAGTACTTC